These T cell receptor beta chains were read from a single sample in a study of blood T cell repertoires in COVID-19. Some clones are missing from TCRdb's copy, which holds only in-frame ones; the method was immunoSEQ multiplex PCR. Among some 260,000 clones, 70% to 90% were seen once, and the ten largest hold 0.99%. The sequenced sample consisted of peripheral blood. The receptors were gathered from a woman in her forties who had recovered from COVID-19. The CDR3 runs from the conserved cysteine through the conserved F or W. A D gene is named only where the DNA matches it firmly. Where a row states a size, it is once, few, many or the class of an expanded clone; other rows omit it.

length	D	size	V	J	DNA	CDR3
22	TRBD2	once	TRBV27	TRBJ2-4	TGTGCCAGCAGTCCCTATCCCCCGGGACTAGCGGGAGGGGGCTGGGCCAAAAACATTCAGTACTTC	CASSPYPPGLAGGGWAKNIQYF
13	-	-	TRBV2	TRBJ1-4	TGTGCCAGCAGTGAAGGACGGGGGGAAAAACTGTTTTTT	CASSEGRGEKLFF
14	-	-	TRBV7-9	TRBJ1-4	TGTGCCAGCAGCTTTGAGGGACTTCAGGAAAAACTGTTTTTT	CASSFEGLQEKLFF
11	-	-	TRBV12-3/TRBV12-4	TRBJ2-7	TGTGCCAGCAGTTTTGGGGGCCTCTGGTACTTC	CASSFGGLWYF
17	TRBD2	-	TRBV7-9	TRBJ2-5	TGTGCCAGCAGCTTAGCGCGGTCTAGCGGAGGGCAAGAGACCCAGTACTTC	CASSLARSSGGQETQYF
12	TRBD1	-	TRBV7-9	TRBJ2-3	TGTGCCAGCAACCAGGGGGCGGATACGCAGTATTTT	CASNQGADTQYF
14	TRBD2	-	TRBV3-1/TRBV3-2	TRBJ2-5	TGTGCCAGCAGCCGGGGGGAGGGCAGGGAGACCCAGTACTTC	CASSRGEGRETQYF
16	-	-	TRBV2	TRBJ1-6	TGTGCCAGCAGTGTCGGGGTGAGCTCCTATAATTCACCCCTCCACTTT	CASSVGVSSYNSPLHF
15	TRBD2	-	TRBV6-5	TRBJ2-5	TGTGCCAGCAGTCGGGCTAGCGGGATTGGGGAGACCCAGTACTTC	CASSRASGIGETQYF
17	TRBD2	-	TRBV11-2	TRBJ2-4	TGTGCCAGCAGCCAACCGACTAGCGGGATTCTTGCGAACATTCAGTACTTC	CASSQPTSGILANIQYF
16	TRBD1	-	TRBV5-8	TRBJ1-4	TGTGCCAGCAGCCCGGGACAGATAGACCGGGGTGAAAAACTGTTTTTT	CASSPGQIDRGEKLFF
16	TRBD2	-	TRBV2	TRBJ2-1	TGTGCCAGCAGTGGCCTAGCGGGAGTGAGGGACAATGAGCAGTTCTTC	CASSGLAGVRDNEQFF
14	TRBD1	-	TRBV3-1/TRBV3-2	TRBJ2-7	TGTGCCAGCAGCCTGGGCAGGGGGCCCTACGAGCAGTACTTC	CASSLGRGPYEQYF
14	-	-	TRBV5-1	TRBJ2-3	TGCGCCAGCAGCTTAGGCGGGGGCACAGATACGCAGTATTTT	CASSLGGGTDTQYF
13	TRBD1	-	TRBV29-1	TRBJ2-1	TGCAGCGTCGCGGGACAGGGCCCCCGTGAGCAGTTCTTC	CSVAGQGPREQFF
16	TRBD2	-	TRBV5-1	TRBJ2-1	TGCGCCAGCAGCTCCGGGACTAGCGGCTCCTACAATGAGCAGTTCTTC	CASSSGTSGSYNEQFF